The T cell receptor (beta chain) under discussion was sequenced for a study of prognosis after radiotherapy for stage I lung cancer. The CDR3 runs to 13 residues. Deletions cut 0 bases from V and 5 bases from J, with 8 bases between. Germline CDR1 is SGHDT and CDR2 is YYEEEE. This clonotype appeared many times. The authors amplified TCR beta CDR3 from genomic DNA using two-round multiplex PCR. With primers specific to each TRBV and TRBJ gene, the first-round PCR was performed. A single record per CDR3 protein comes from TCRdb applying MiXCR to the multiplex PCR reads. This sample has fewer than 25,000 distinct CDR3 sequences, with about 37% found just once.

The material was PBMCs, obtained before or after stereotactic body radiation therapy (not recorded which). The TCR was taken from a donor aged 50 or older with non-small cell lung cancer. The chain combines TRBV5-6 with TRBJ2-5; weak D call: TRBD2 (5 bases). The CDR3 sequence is CASSLGLSETQYF. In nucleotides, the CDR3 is TGTGCCAGCAGCTTGGGACTATCGGAGACCCAGTACTTC. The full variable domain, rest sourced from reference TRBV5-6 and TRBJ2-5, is DAGVTQSPTHLIKTRGQQVTLRCSPKSGHDTVSWYQQALGQGPQFIFQYYEEEERQRGNFPDRFSGHQFPNYSSELNVNALLLGDSALYLCASSLGLSETQYFGPGTRLLVL.